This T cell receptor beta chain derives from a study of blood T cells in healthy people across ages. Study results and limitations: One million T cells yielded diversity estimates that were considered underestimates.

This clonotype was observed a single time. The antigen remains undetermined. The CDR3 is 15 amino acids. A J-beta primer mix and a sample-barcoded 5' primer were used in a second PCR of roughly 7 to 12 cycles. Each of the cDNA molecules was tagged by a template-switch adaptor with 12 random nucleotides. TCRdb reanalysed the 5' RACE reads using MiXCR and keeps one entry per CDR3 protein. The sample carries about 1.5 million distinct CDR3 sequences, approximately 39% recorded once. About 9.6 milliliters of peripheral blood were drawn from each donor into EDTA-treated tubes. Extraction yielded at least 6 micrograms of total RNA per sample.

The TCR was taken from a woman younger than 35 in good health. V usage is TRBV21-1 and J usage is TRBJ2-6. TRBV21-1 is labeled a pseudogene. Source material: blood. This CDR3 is CASSTFIQGANVLTF. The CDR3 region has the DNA TGTGCCAGCAGCACATTCATACAGGGGGCCAACGTCCTGACTTTC.